This is a list of T cell receptor beta chains from one sample in a study of T-cell memory formation after mild COVID-19. TCRdb independently ran MiXCR on the 5' RACE reads; one entry per CDR3 protein. The table includes roughly 250,000 distinct CDR3 sequences, about a sixth detected once. The sequenced material came from PBMCs or a T cell subset sorted from them (not recorded which). Source of these receptors: a man aged 18 to 30 who had mild COVID-19 (a few samples of this study predate the infection). Cell type and time point are not known. Both conserved end residues are trimmed from each CDR3.

cdr3_length v_call cdr3_aa
13 TRBV20-1 SARDQTGKGGELF
12 TRBV12-3/TRBV12-4 ASSQGADNSPLH
13 TRBV6-5 ASMRDRGRTDTQY
12 TRBV5-4 ASSLWTGNYGYT
14 TRBV7-3 ASSLTPTGRNSEAF
11 TRBV20-1 SARASYTGELF
14 TRBV7-3 ASSPIRRGVTDTQY
16 TRBV7-9 ASSPPRASGGAVDEQF
12 TRBV2 ASSLQAGTGELF
13 TRBV5-1 ASSLAGETYNEQF
15 TRBV28 ASSQRSGSYSNQPQH
14 TRBV24-1 ATSDPTSGGTDTQY
13 TRBV11-2 ASSWDSLLQETQY
13 TRBV7-9 ASSLRVGAKNIQY
13 TRBV15 ATSRELLRDQPQH
12 TRBV11-2 ASSPGTLVNEQF
12 TRBV5-1 ASSLFGGTDTQY
13 TRBV7-2 ASNKGAGIYNEQF
11 TRBV10-2 ASMRGAGETQY
14 TRBV2 ASSEQGVANTGELF
13 TRBV5-1 ASTSEAGGQETQY
11 TRBV6-6 ASSPPTAPGYT
12 TRBV7-2 ASRVQQMNTEAF
15 TRBV11-2 ASSLDRYTGSAGELF
12 TRBV19 ASSDFLDNSPLH
13 TRBV5-1 ASSLSRQSANEQY
12 TRBV18 ASSPAFRAVEQY
13 TRBV14 ASSQIAVPYYGYT
13 TRBV7-6 ASSLRQHPNSPLH
11 TRBV29-1 SVGGPRGDTQY
9 TRBV29-1 RAEDGYEQY
11 TRBV3-1 ASSALRQSEQY
12 TRBV6-2/TRBV6-3 ASSPIRDDYEQY
12 TRBV7-9 ASSLTGGEGEAF
12 TRBV29-1 SVDRVGSADTQY
13 TRBV9 ASSVDRGSGNTIY
13 TRBV28 ASSLLVANTGELF
14 TRBV6-2/TRBV6-3 ASSYSTRTGGTEAF
11 TRBV7-2 ASSFSNNQPQH
12 TRBV29-1 SVGLRGNTGELF
13 TRBV7-6 ASSFPPQRGGEQF